This T cell receptor beta chain was sequenced in a study of blood T cell repertoires in COVID-19. Germline V gene lookup returns CDR1 SEHNR and CDR2 FQNEAQ (reference sequence). The CDR3 contains 15 residues. V was trimmed by 3 bases and J by 3 bases, leaving 15 bases between them. Sequencing was performed with immunoSEQ multiplex PCR; in TCRdb, only in-frame clones are kept and a portion is missing. This table has tens of thousands of clones, 81% appearing once. The V and J genes are TRBV7-9 and TRBJ2-7, with D unclear. Sequenced sample: peripheral blood. The TCR comes from a human donor in a cohort sampled during active COVID-19. Here the CDR3 reads CASSLMPATNYEQYF. In nucleotides, the CDR3 is TGTGCCAGCAGCTTGATGCCAGCGACCAACTACGAGCAGTACTTC.